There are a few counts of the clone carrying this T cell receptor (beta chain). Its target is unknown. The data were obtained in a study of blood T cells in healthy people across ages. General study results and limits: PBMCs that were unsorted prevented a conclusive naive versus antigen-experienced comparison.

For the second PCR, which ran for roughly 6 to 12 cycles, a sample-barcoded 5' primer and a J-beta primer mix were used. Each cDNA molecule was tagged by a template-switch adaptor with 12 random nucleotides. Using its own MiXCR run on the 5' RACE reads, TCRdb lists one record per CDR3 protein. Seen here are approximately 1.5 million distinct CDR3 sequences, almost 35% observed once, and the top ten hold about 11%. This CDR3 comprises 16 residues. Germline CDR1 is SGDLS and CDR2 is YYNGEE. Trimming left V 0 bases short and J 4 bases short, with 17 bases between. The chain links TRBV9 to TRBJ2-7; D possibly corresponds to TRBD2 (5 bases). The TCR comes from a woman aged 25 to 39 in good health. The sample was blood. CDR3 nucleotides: TGTGCCAGCAGCGTAGACCTGGACTCCCCATTGTACGAGCAGTACTTC. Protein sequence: CASSVDLDSPLYEQYF.